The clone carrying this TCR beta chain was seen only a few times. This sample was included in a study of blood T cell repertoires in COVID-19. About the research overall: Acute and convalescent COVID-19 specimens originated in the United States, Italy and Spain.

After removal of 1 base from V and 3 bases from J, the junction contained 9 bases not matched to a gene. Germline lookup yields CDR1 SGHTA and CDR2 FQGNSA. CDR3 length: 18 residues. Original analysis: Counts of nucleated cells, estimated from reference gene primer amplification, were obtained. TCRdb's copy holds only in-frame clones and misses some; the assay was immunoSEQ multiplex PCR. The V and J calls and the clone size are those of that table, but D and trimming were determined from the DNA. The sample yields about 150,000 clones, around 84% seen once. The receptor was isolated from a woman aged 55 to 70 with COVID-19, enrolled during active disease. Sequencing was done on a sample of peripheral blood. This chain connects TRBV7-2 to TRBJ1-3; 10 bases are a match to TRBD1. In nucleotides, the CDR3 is TGTGCCAGCAGCTTAGATCGACAGGGGGCAAAATATGGAAACACCATATATTTT. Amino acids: CASSLDRQGAKYGNTIYF.